This T cell receptor beta chain was captured in a study of cytomegalovirus exposure and HLA in healthy donors. For the study at large: Unique TCRs numbering about 85 million, obtained from HLA-typed donors, made up an early data release.

The primer mix had 60 Vbeta and 13 Jbeta primers. Sequencing was performed with immunoSEQ multiplex PCR; in TCRdb, only in-frame clones are kept and a portion is missing. The repertoire holds over 120,000 clones, 80% seen once, with about 2.5% in the top ten. Germline V gene sequence: CDR1 SGHDT, CDR2 YYEEEE. This CDR3 region has 16 residues. V gave up 0 bases and J gave up 5 bases, with 17 bases separating them. The sample was PBMCs. J is TRBJ1-2 and V is TRBV5-6, with D perhaps matching TRBD1 (6 bases). The TCR was taken from a man in his forties or fifties in good health and CMV-seronegative. The CDR3 nucleotides read TGTGCCAGCAGCTTGGCCGGCAGGGGAAATGGATATGGCTACACCTTC. This translates into CASSLAGRGNGYGYTF. Looking up the rest from reference TRBV5-6 and TRBJ1-2 gives the full variable domain: DAGVTQSPTHLIKTRGQQVTLRCSPKSGHDTVSWYQQALGQGPQFIFQYYEEEERQRGNFPDRFSGHQFPNYSSELNVNALLLGDSALYLCASSLAGRGNGYGYTFGSGTRLTVV.